A single sample gave rise to the 24 T cell receptor beta chains below, sequenced in a study of control samples from healthy donors and cancer patients. TCRdb's copy holds only in-frame clones and misses some; the assay was immunoSEQ multiplex PCR. The sample lists about 48,000 clones; over 90% were seen once. Sequences were obtained from PBMCs. The receptors were sampled from a woman in her 50s with head and neck cancer.

Details on this clone: Sequence at one end of the junction differs from germline and may be a read error. The rearrangement joins TRBV9 to TRBJ1-4; D might be TRBD1 (6 bases). The CDR3 is 14 amino acids. Germline V gene sequence: CDR1 SGDLS, CDR2 YYNGEE. CDR3 protein: CASRGGGANEKLFF. The CDR3, as DNA: TGCGCCAGCCGCGGAGGGGGGGCTAATGAAAAACTGTTTTTT.

V gene TRBV5-1 combines with J gene TRBJ2-1, with D maybe TRBD1 (7 bases). CDR3 length equals 15 residues. Germline V gene data show CDR1 as SGHRS and CDR2 as YFSETQ. Trimming took 7 bases from V and 4 from J, leaving 18 bases between them. CDR3 in amino acids: CASAPRQGGYNEQFF. The CDR3 DNA reads as TGCGCCAGCGCCCCCCGACAGGGAGGATACAATGAGCAGTTCTTC.

The V gene is TRBV27, the J gene TRBJ1-1; 7 bases align to TRBD1. This CDR3 has 14 amino acids. Germline CDR1 reads MNHEY; CDR2 reads SMNVEV (reference sequence). Trimming removed 5 bases from V and 1 base from J; junction bases left unmatched: 4. The DNA for the CDR3 is TGTGCCAGCAGTAAGACAGGGACGAACACTGAAGCTTTCTTT. Its translation: CASSKTGTNTEAFF.

This chain uses TRBV5-1 with TRBJ2-7, with 10 nucleotides matching TRBD1. V was pared by 4 bases and J by 1 base, with 8 bases of the junction left unmatched. Germline CDR1 reads SGHRS; CDR2 reads YFSETQ. The CDR3 covers 16 residues. This CDR3 reads CASSPRDRGLSYEQYF. The CDR3 region has the DNA TGCGCCAGCAGCCCCCGGGACAGGGGTCTTTCCTACGAGCAGTACTTC.

The V gene is TRBV18, the J gene TRBJ1-4, with a possible D match to TRBD1 (6 bases). The length of the CDR3 is 13 residues. Germline lookup yields CDR1 KGHSH and CDR2 LQKENI. V dropped 4 bases and J dropped 6 bases, with 9 bases sitting between them. CDR3 nucleotides: TGTGCCAGCTCACGGGCAGGGGATGAAAAACTGTTTTTT. This sequence encodes CASSRAGDEKLFF.

The rearrangement joins TRBV15 to TRBJ2-2; D call uncertain. V gave up 0 bases and J gave up 1 base, with 3 bases separating them. CDR3 length equals 14 residues. Germline V gene data show CDR1 as LNHNV and CDR2 as YYDKDF (reference sequence). For the CDR3, the DNA is TGTGCCACCAGCAGAGACTGGAACACCGGGGAGCTGTTTTTT. Residues: CATSRDWNTGELFF.

This chain links TRBV27 with TRBJ1-5; no reliable D call. V lost 6 bases and J lost 3, with 15 bases in between. CDR3 size: 15 residues. Germline CDR1 is MNHEY and CDR2 is SMNVEV (reference sequence). The CDR3 loop reads CASREWSDANQPQHF. As DNA, the CDR3 is TGTGCCAGCAGGGAGTGGTCCGACGCCAATCAGCCCCAGCATTTT.

This clone was recorded once. The rearrangement uses TRBV13 and TRBJ2-7; 9 bases fit TRBD2. The CDR3 runs 17 residues. V trimming: 2 bases; J trimming: 1 base; junction bases outside the gene matches: 9. Germline lookup yields CDR1 PRHDT and CDR2 FYEKMQ (reference sequence). The CDR3 is CASSLSPGLAGSYEQYF. Written as DNA, the CDR3 is TGTGCCAGCAGCTTAAGCCCCGGGCTAGCGGGATCCTACGAGCAGTACTTC.

The chain recombines TRBV18 with TRBJ2-7; D gene unclear. In germline, CDR1 is KGHSH, CDR2 LQKENI. Trimming took off 6 bases at V and 4 bases at J, with 10 bases between the two ends. The CDR3 spans 12 residues. Written as DNA, the CDR3 is TGTGCCAGCTCCCCAGTTGGATACGAGCAGTACTTC. Protein product: CASSPVGYEQYF.

This chain uses TRBV6-5 with TRBJ1-1; D not certain. The V gene lost 6 bases and the J gene lost 1 base, with 15 bases spanning the gap. CDR3 length: 15 amino acids. Germline CDR1 reads MNHEY; CDR2 reads SVGAGI. The CDR3 DNA sequence: TGTGCCAGCAGCTTGACTTGGGGAGGGAACACTGAAGCTTTCTTT. Its protein is CASSLTWGGNTEAFF.

The chain is built from TRBV28 and TRBJ2-5; tentatively, D is TRBD1 or TRBD2 (5 bases each). The CDR3 has 13 residues. CDR1 MDHEN and CDR2 SYDVKM come from the germline V gene. V was trimmed by 0 bases and J by 5 bases, leaving 7 bases between them. CDR3 sequence: CASSLWGTETQYF. Here the CDR3 DNA reads TGTGCCAGCAGTTTATGGGGGACGGAGACCCAGTACTTC.

The chain is built from TRBV9 and TRBJ2-5; D uncertain. This CDR3 is 13 amino acids long. Germline CDR1 SGDLS, CDR2 YYNGEE. The V and J ends lost 4 bases and 5 bases respectively, with 12 bases between them. Here the CDR3 reads CASSPRLRETQYF. As DNA, the CDR3 is TGTGCCAGCAGCCCACGCCTTAGGGAGACCCAGTACTTC.

V usage is TRBV18 and J usage is TRBJ1-3, with D perhaps matching TRBD1 (5 bases). V lost 8 bases and J 3 bases, leaving 20 bases between the germline ends. This CDR3 spans 16 amino acids. Germline V gives CDR1 KGHSH, CDR2 LQKENI. The CDR3 DNA sequence: TGTGCCAGCACAACGAGTCAGGGAGTAGGTGGAAACACCATATATTTT. Translating it yields CASTTSQGVGGNTIYF.

The chain employs TRBV19 and TRBJ2-3; D is ambiguous. This CDR3 has 15 amino acids. Germline CDR1 LNHDA, CDR2 SQIVND (reference sequence). Trimming took off 7 bases at V and 1 base at J, with 15 bases between the two ends. CDR3 residues: CASKRYEEGTDTQYF. The CDR3 nucleotides read TGTGCCAGTAAAAGGTATGAAGAAGGCACAGATACGCAGTATTTT.

This chain joins TRBV5-6 and TRBJ2-3, with D unresolved. Germline CDR1 and CDR2: SGHDT and YYEEEE. The CDR3 length is 13 residues. The V end lost 4 bases, the J end lost 4 bases, and 10 bases lay between the germline ends. CDR3 nucleotides: TGTGCCAGCAGCGCCCGGAAGGCAGATACGCAGTATTTT. Protein: CASSARKADTQYF.

The chain combines TRBV28 with TRBJ1-2, with D possibly being TRBD1 (5 bases). V shed 8 bases and J shed 6 bases, with 13 bases lying between them. The CDR3 sequence is 12 residues long. Germline-derived CDR1 and CDR2 are MDHEN and SYDVKM. CDR3 sequence: CASADRGDGYTF. CDR3 nucleotide sequence: TGTGCCAGCGCCGACAGAGGGGATGGCTACACCTTC.

V and J are TRBV7-2 and TRBJ2-5, with 9 bases lining up with TRBD1. V was pared by 4 bases and J by 1 base, with 4 bases of the junction left unmatched. CDR3 length equals 15 residues. CDR1 SGHTA and CDR2 FQGNSA come from the germline V gene. The CDR3 DNA sequence: TGTGCCAGCAGCTACAGGGGGCGATTCCAAGAGACCCAGTACTTC. The encoded protein is CASSYRGRFQETQYF.

This chain links TRBV4-1 with TRBJ2-1; 9 bases match TRBD2. The junction had 3 bases not matched to a gene; V was cut back by 0 bases and J by 3 bases. The germline V gene has CDR1 MGHRA and CDR2 YSYEKL. This CDR3 region has 16 residues. The CDR3 bases are TGCGCCAGCAGCCAAGATCGGCGGGAGGGCTACAATGAGCAGTTCTTC. This translates into CASSQDRREGYNEQFF.

The chain employs TRBV5-8 and TRBJ2-7; TRBD1 or TRBD2 may be the D gene (6 bases each). The CDR3 totals 16 residues. Germline CDR1 is SGHTS and CDR2 is YDEGEE. Trimming took 1 base from V and 5 from J, leaving 19 bases between them. CDR3 sequence: CASSLYGGRKYHEQYF. CDR3 nucleotides: TGTGCCAGCAGCTTGTATGGGGGGCGGAAGTACCACGAGCAGTACTTC.

The V gene is TRBV27, the J gene TRBJ1-5; D possibly corresponds to TRBD1 (5 bases). Germline V gives CDR1 MNHEY, CDR2 SMNVEV (reference sequence). The CDR3 covers 13 residues. V lost 3 bases and J lost 6, with 9 bases in between. The CDR3 coding sequence is TGTGCCAGCAGTTTTACCAGGGCTCAGCCCCAGCATTTT. Protein sequence: CASSFTRAQPQHF.

This clone was seen only once. The V call is TRBV2, the J call TRBJ1-1, with 7 positions matching TRBD1. The CDR3 has 15 amino acids. From germline, CDR1 is SNHLY and CDR2 FYNNEI. V gave up 6 bases and J gave up 1 base; unmatched junction bases: 8. The CDR3 DNA sequence: TGTGCCAGCAGGGGCCGACAGGGCTGGAACACTGAAGCTTTCTTT. It specifies CASRGRQGWNTEAFF.

The chain has TRBV5-6 and TRBJ2-7; the match to TRBD1 covers 10 bases. Trimming cost V 4 bases and J 4 bases; bases outside gene matches: 14. CDR1 SGHDT and CDR2 YYEEEE come from the germline V gene. This CDR3 region has 17 residues. The CDR3 is CASSLQTGGQFGYEQYF. Here the CDR3 DNA reads TGTGCCAGCAGCCTGCAGACAGGGGGCCAATTTGGGTACGAGCAGTACTTC.

The chain uses TRBV5-1 and TRBJ2-3, with D possibly TRBD2 on 6 matching bases. V was shortened by 4 bases and J by 5 bases, with 8 bases between the two germline ends. The CDR3 is 12 amino acids. CDR1 and CDR2 (germline): SGHRS, YFSETQ. The CDR3 sequence is CASSHGGDTQYF. The CDR3, as DNA: TGCGCCAGCAGCCACGGGGGAGATACGCAGTATTTT.

This chain connects TRBV6-6 to TRBJ1-1, with D possibly matching TRBD1 (5 bases). Trimming took 2 bases from V and 4 from J, leaving 11 bases between them. CDR3 size: 14 residues. Germline CDR1 MNHNY, CDR2 SVGAGI (reference sequence). DNA for the CDR3: TGTGCCAGCAGTTACGAGGGGATGAGCACTGAAGCTTTCTTT. Translation gives CASSYEGMSTEAFF.